These 22 T cell receptor beta chains were all obtained from the same sample, sequenced in a study of T-cell memory formation after mild COVID-19. In TCRdb, the 5' RACE reads were re-called with MiXCR into one record per CDR3 protein. This table holds about 150,000 distinct CDR3 sequences, 20% to 25% found once. Sequences were obtained from PBMCs or a T cell subset sorted from them (not recorded which). Receptors were obtained from an adult woman who had mild COVID-19 (a few samples of this study predate the infection). Cell type and time point are not known.

The chain carries TRBV14 and TRBJ2-2; TRBD2 might be the D (6 bases). The V gene lost 3 bases and the J gene lost 4 bases, with 15 bases spanning the gap. The germline V gene encodes CDR1 SGHDN and CDR2 FVKESK. The CDR3 is 16 amino acids. CDR3 in DNA: TGTGCCAGCAGCCACCTATTGAGGGAGGCCACCGGGGAGCTGTTTTTT. Encoded protein: CASSHLLREATGELFF.

The V gene is TRBV25-1, the J gene TRBJ2-7; no reliable D call. Trimming removed 2 bases at V and 3 bases at J, with 8 bases between. Germline-derived CDR1 and CDR2 are MGHDK and SYGVNS. This CDR3 region has 13 residues. The CDR3 DNA sequence: TGTGCCAGCAGTGAAGGTCGGAGCTACGAGCAGTACTTC. This gives the protein CASSEGRSYEQYF.

The rearrangement links TRBV3-1 to TRBJ1-1, with no clear D. Germline values: CDR1 LGHDT, CDR2 YNNKEL (reference sequence). CDR3 length equals 13 residues. Trimming took 2 bases from V and 1 from J, leaving 5 bases between them. In nucleotides, the CDR3 is TGTGCCAGCAGCCAACCAAAGAACACTGAAGCTTTCTTT. It translates to CASSQPKNTEAFF.

This chain uses TRBV5-4 with TRBJ2-3; 8 nucleotides match TRBD2. This CDR3 has 17 residues. Unmatched junction bases numbered 9, after V lost 3 bases and J lost 0 bases. CDR1 SGHNT and CDR2 YYREEE come from the germline V gene (reference sequence). DNA of the CDR3: TGTGCCAGCAGCTCCAACTCAGCGGGGGCTAGCACAGATACGCAGTATTTT. It translates to CASSSNSAGASTDTQYF. The full variable domain, its missing parts supplied by reference TRBV5-4 and TRBJ2-3, is ETGVTQSPTHLIKTRGQQVTLRCSSQSGHNTVSWYQQALGQGPQFIFQYYREEENGRGNFPPRFSGLQFPNYSSELNVNALELDDSALYLCASSSNSAGASTDTQYFGPGTRLTVL.

This rearrangement joins TRBV27 to TRBJ2-3, with a tentative D call TRBD1 (6 bases). This CDR3 has 17 residues. The germline CDR1 and CDR2 sequences are MNHEY and SMNVEV (reference sequence). V shed 8 bases and J shed 2 bases, with 23 bases lying between them. CDR3 in amino acids: CASEPSGGQTHTDTQYF. CDR3 coding DNA: TGTGCCAGCGAACCGAGTGGAGGACAGACACACACAGATACGCAGTATTTT.

This clonotype was seen at least ten times. V is TRBV9 and J is TRBJ2-3; D remains unclear. Deletions cut 4 bases from V and 5 bases from J, with 5 bases between. Germline-derived CDR1 and CDR2 are SGDLS and YYNGEE. The CDR3 length is 11 residues. Here the CDR3 reads CASSLRDTQYF. The CDR3 nucleotides are TGTGCCAGCAGCCTTAGAGATACGCAGTATTTT.

This sequence joins TRBV7-6 and TRBJ1-4, with 7 bases fitting TRBD1. Germline CDR1 and CDR2: SGHVS and FNYEAQ. The CDR3 sequence is 15 residues long. After removal of 1 base from V and 4 bases from J, the junction contained 3 bases not matched to a gene. The chain's CDR3 is CASSLEGDSNEKLFF. In nucleotides, the CDR3 is TGTGCCAGCAGCTTAGAAGGGGACAGTAATGAAAAACTGTTTTTT.

The chain couples TRBV5-1 to TRBJ2-3; 9 bases align to TRBD1. The V gene end was trimmed by 0 bases and the J gene end by 4 bases; junction bases not matched to a gene: 3. Germline lookup yields CDR1 SGHRS and CDR2 YFSETQ. The CDR3 spans 15 residues. CDR3 region: CASSLGTGVPDTQYF. Written as DNA, the CDR3 is TGCGCCAGCAGCTTGGGGACAGGGGTACCAGATACGCAGTATTTT.

The rearrangement links TRBV20-1 to TRBJ2-7, with TRBD2 matching over 9 bases. This CDR3 is 13 amino acids long. The J segment lost 3 bases and the V segment lost 6 bases, leaving 6 bases of the junction unmatched. Germline V gives CDR1 DFQATT, CDR2 SNEGSKA (reference sequence). The CDR3 here is CSASGGGVYEQYF. The CDR3 DNA follows: TGCAGTGCCAGTGGCGGGGGGGTCTACGAGCAGTACTTC.

The genes are TRBV29-1 and TRBJ2-4, with D tentatively TRBD2 (5 bases). The CDR3 covers 13 residues. The V gene's germline CDR1 is SQVTM and CDR2 ANQGSEA. The V end was cut by 4 bases, the J end by 6 bases, with 13 bases between. The CDR3 sequence is CSVVSPEGNIQYF. The CDR3 DNA follows: TGCAGCGTTGTTAGTCCTGAGGGAAACATTCAGTACTTC.

Only a few counts were recorded for this clonotype. This chain connects TRBV4-3 to TRBJ2-7; 7 bases fit TRBD1. This CDR3 is 15 amino acids long. Germline V CDR1 and CDR2: LGHNA, YSLEER. The V and J ends lost 1 base and 3 bases, in that order; junction bases with no gene match: 6. CDR3 DNA sequence: TGCGCCAGCAGCCAAGGTCCAACAGGGGACTACGAGCAGTACTTC. It translates to CASSQGPTGDYEQYF.

On this clonotype: The junction does not match germline at one end; this may be a read error. V is TRBV7-9 and J is TRBJ2-1, with 9 bases identical to TRBD2. This CDR3 region has 14 residues. CDR1 is SEHNR, CDR2 FQNEAQ, per germline (reference sequence). The CDR3 DNA follows: TGTGCCAGCAGGTTAGCGGGAGTGTCGAATGAGCAGTTCTTC. It codes for CASRLAGVSNEQFF. Using reference TRBV7-9 and TRBJ2-1 for the parts outside the CDR3, the full variable domain is DTGVSQNPRHKITKRGQNVTFRCDPISEHNRLYWYRQTLGQGPEFLTYFQNEAQLEKSRLLSDRFSAERPKGSFSTLEIQRTEQGDSAMYLCASRLAGVSNEQFFGPGTRLTVL.

This clonotype was seen just once. The rearrangement joins TRBV30 to TRBJ2-3; 7 bases align to TRBD2. The CDR3 runs 17 residues. Germline-derived CDR1 and CDR2 are GTSNPN and SVGIG (reference sequence). V lost 1 base and J lost 6; bases outside the gene matches: 16. The CDR3 DNA reads as TGTGCCTGGAGTGACTTGGCTAGCGGACCCCCGGCGGATACGCAGTATTTT. Protein product: CAWSDLASGPPADTQYF.

This rearrangement joins TRBV10-3 to TRBJ2-3; D is unclear. The germline V gene encodes CDR1 ENHRY and CDR2 SYGVKD. The length of the CDR3 is 15 residues. The germline V and J ends were trimmed by 2 bases and 3 bases, with 12 bases remaining between them. This CDR3 is CAISETAIITDTQYF. In DNA form, the CDR3 reads TGTGCCATCAGTGAGACAGCAATAATTACAGATACGCAGTATTTT.

This rearrangement joins TRBV7-6 to TRBJ1-2, with 9 bases aligning to TRBD1. The CDR3 runs 16 residues. Germline CDR1 SGHVS, CDR2 FNYEAQ. V lost 2 bases to trimming and J lost 7 bases; unmatched junction nucleotides: 11. In nucleotides, the CDR3 is TGTGCCAGCAGCTTAACGCGCCCTGGGACAGGGTCTGGCTACACCTTC. This sequence encodes CASSLTRPGTGSGYTF.

In its sample, this clonotype was seen a few times. The chain joins TRBV29-1 to TRBJ1-4; D is possibly TRBD1 (6 bases). The CDR3 extends over 15 amino acids. The V end was cut by 7 bases, the J end by 3 bases, with 18 bases between. CDR1 and CDR2 from the germline V gene are SQVTM and ANQGSEA. CDR3 sequence: CSARQALQANEKLFF. For the CDR3, the DNA is TGCAGCGCACGACAGGCCCTTCAGGCTAATGAAAAACTGTTTTTT.

A few counts support this clonotype. The rearrangement uses TRBV11-1 and TRBJ1-1, with D perhaps TRBD1 (6 bases). The CDR3 sequence is 16 residues long. CDR1 SGHAT and CDR2 FQDESV come from the germline V gene (reference sequence). Trimming cost V 4 bases and J 4 bases, with 19 bases left between them. The CDR3 spells CASSSSLGGAGTEAFF. In DNA form, the CDR3 reads TGTGCCAGCAGCTCCTCCTTGGGGGGCGCGGGCACTGAAGCTTTCTTT.

V usage is TRBV6-2 or TRBV6-3 and J usage is TRBJ2-3; 11 bases are shared with TRBD2. This CDR3 is built from 21 residues. Germline CDR1 reads MNHEY; CDR2 reads SVGEGT. J lost 0 bases, V lost 2 bases, and 16 bases had no gene match. CDR3 coding DNA: TGTGCCAGCAGTTACAAGGCCACTAGCGGGAGCCCCTCTCCTAGCACAGATACGCAGTATTTT. Amino acids: CASSYKATSGSPSPSTDTQYF.

The J gene is TRBJ2-3, the V gene TRBV15; D is unresolved. There are 13 residues in the CDR3. V was cut by 2 bases and J by 6 bases, with 9 bases left in between. Per the germline V gene, CDR1 is LNHNV and CDR2 is YYDKDF (reference sequence). CDR3 region: CATSRHPGDTQYF. The CDR3 DNA sequence: TGTGCCACCAGCAGACATCCCGGTGATACGCAGTATTTT.

This chain uses TRBV7-9 with TRBJ1-1; no firm D call. CDR1 and CDR2 from the germline V gene are SEHNR and FQNEAQ (reference sequence). The CDR3 totals 12 residues. Trimming shortened V by 6 bases and J by 7 bases, and 12 bases separated the two germline ends. CDR3 loop: CASRPDGYEAFF. DNA for the CDR3: TGTGCCAGCAGACCCGACGGGTATGAAGCTTTCTTT.

DNA of the CDR3: TGTGCCACCAGTGAAGGACAGGCGATCGGACAGCCCCAGCATTTT. This translates into CATSEGQAIGQPQHF. This chain uses TRBV24-1 with TRBJ1-5; TRBD1 matches 7 bases. The CDR3 covers 15 residues. Germline V CDR1 and CDR2: KGHDR, SFDVKD. V lost 4 bases to trimming and J lost 7 bases; unmatched junction nucleotides: 9.

This clonotype turned up a few times. This sequence joins TRBV5-1 and TRBJ1-2; D remains ambiguous. Trimming shortened V by 6 bases and J by 6 bases, and 18 bases separated the two germline ends. CDR1 and CDR2 (germline): SGHRS, YFSETQ. The CDR3 covers 14 residues. The CDR3 loop is CASKLENVVDGYTF. CDR3 coding DNA: TGCGCCAGCAAGCTGGAGAATGTGGTTGATGGCTACACCTTC.